The 13 T cell receptor beta chains below come from one sample, sequenced in a study of a mutant IDH1 vaccine in newly diagnosed glioma. No antigen is known for these receptors. Sample time point: week 35, safety follow-up. Each dose of the vaccine consisted of 300 ug of mutant IDH1 20-mer peptide, with topical imiquimod. Assay: immunoSEQ multiplex PCR; the TCRdb copy retains only in-frame clones and omits some. The table records 73,000 or so clones, less than 90% of them present only once. The sample was PBMCs, taken from a glioma patient whose treatment included an IDH1 peptide vaccine. These receptors originate from a man aged 18-30 years with glioma.

The gene calls are TRBV6-5 and TRBJ1-5; TRBD1 matches 8 bases. Per germline, CDR1 MNHEY and CDR2 SVGAGI. The CDR3 loop spans 13 amino acids. With 6 bases clipped from V and 10 bases from J, the junction kept 8 bases outside the gene matches. CDR3 sequence reads: CASRAQGAAPQHF. The CDR3 DNA reads TGTGCCAGCAGAGCCCAGGGGGCCGCACCCCAGCATTTT.

The chain carries TRBV6-5 and TRBJ2-7, with D perhaps TRBD1 (6 bases). The V gene's germline CDR1 is MNHEY and CDR2 SVGAGI. The CDR3 covers 13 residues. V lost 8 bases to trimming and J lost 2 bases, with 13 bases between them. CDR3 sequence reads: CASAQQGTYEQYF. CDR3 DNA sequence: TGTGCCAGCGCCCAACAGGGTACCTACGAGCAGTACTTC.

This sequence joins TRBV5-1 and TRBJ1-1; D is uncertain. The V gene lost 0 bases and the J gene lost 8 bases, with 14 bases spanning the gap. The CDR3 has 14 residues. Germline loops: CDR1 SGHRS, CDR2 YFSETQ. Here the CDR3 reads CASSLVAGSREAFF. In DNA, the CDR3 is TGCGCCAGCAGCTTGGTTGCCGGCAGCCGAGAAGCTTTCTTT.

The rearrangement uses TRBV25-1 and TRBJ2-5; D remains unclear. Trimming removed 2 bases from V and 5 bases from J, with 6 bases in between. CDR3 size: 12 residues. Germline CDR1 and CDR2: MGHDK and SYGVNS. The CDR3 reads CASSEVGETQYF. CDR3 sequence (DNA): TGTGCCAGCAGTGAAGTTGGGGAGACCCAGTACTTC.

The chain has TRBV7-9 and TRBJ1-1, with a possible D match to TRBD1 (6 bases). The length of the CDR3 is 13 residues. Germline CDR1 SEHNR, CDR2 FQNEAQ (reference sequence). V was clipped by 5 bases and J by 8 bases, with 15 bases between them. The CDR3 spells CASSRYRTEEAFF. For the CDR3, the DNA is TGTGCCAGCAGCCGATACAGGACAGAAGAAGCTTTCTTT.

The gene calls are TRBV7-2 and TRBJ2-5; 9 bases agree with TRBD2. From germline, CDR1 is SGHTA and CDR2 FQGNSA. Trimming at V came to 5 bases and at J to 2 bases, leaving 9 bases not matched to a gene. This CDR3 is built from 16 residues. As DNA, the CDR3 is TGTGCCAGCAGCCACTTCCCCACTAGCGGGCAAGAGACCCAGTACTTC. It encodes CASSHFPTSGQETQYF.

The chain employs TRBV7-9 and TRBJ1-2, with unresolved D. The ends were cut back, 0 bases at V and 6 bases at J, with 14 bases in the middle. The CDR3 runs 15 residues. Germline CDR1 SEHNR, CDR2 FQNEAQ (reference sequence). This CDR3 is CASSLAKRVPNGYTF. The CDR3 DNA is TGTGCCAGCAGCTTAGCGAAGAGGGTCCCTAATGGCTACACCTTC.

This clone has a single count. This chain joins TRBV6-1 and TRBJ1-2; weak D call: TRBD1 (6 bases). The CDR3 is made up of 14 amino acids. Looked up from germline, CDR1 is MNHNS and CDR2 is SASEGT. V lost 6 bases and J 4 bases, leaving 15 bases between the germline ends. This CDR3 reads CASRQGPGTYGYTF. CDR3 bases: TGTGCCAGCAGACAGGGCCCCGGGACCTATGGCTACACCTTC.

This chain connects TRBV5-4 to TRBJ1-1; D ambiguous. Germline CDR1 SGHNT, CDR2 YYREEE (reference sequence). The CDR3 loop spans 16 amino acids. Deletions cut 4 bases from V and 1 base from J, with 17 bases between. The CDR3 is CASSPSAGSRNTEAFF. For the CDR3, the DNA is TGTGCCAGCAGCCCTTCGGCGGGGAGTAGGAACACTGAAGCTTTCTTT.

This clone came up once. The chain couples TRBV9 to TRBJ2-1; 9 bases map to TRBD1. Losses at the gene ends were 7 bases for V and 5 bases for J; bases not matched to a gene: 4. Germline CDR1 is SGDLS and CDR2 is YYNGEE. CDR3 length: 13 residues. Here the CDR3 reads CASGQGTHNEQFF. DNA of the CDR3: TGTGCCAGCGGACAGGGGACCCACAATGAGCAGTTCTTC.

The V gene is TRBV27, the J gene TRBJ2-1, with 8 bases lining up with TRBD2. Germline CDR1 is MNHEY and CDR2 is SMNVEV (reference sequence). V was clipped by 7 bases and J by 4 bases; unmatched bases: 6. This CDR3 comprises 14 residues. CDR3 nucleotide sequence: TGTGCCAGCACTATAGCGGGACCGTACAATGAGCAGTTCTTC. Translated: CASTIAGPYNEQFF.

The J gene is TRBJ1-1, the V gene TRBV21-1. TRBV21-1 is annotated as a pseudogene. The CDR3 runs 13 residues. The CDR3 DNA is TGTGCCAGCAGCAATCCCGTGGACACTGAAGCTTTCTTT. Residues: CASSNPVDTEAFF.

The rearrangement uses TRBV10-3 and TRBJ2-2; 9 bases are shared with TRBD2. The CDR3 sequence is 15 residues long. Trimming at V came to 3 bases and at J to 7 bases, leaving 6 bases not matched to a gene. Per the germline V gene, CDR1 is ENHRY and CDR2 is SYGVKD. CDR3 in amino acids: CAISERASGDGELFF. CDR3 nucleotides: TGTGCCATCAGTGAAAGGGCTAGCGGGGACGGGGAGCTGTTTTTT.